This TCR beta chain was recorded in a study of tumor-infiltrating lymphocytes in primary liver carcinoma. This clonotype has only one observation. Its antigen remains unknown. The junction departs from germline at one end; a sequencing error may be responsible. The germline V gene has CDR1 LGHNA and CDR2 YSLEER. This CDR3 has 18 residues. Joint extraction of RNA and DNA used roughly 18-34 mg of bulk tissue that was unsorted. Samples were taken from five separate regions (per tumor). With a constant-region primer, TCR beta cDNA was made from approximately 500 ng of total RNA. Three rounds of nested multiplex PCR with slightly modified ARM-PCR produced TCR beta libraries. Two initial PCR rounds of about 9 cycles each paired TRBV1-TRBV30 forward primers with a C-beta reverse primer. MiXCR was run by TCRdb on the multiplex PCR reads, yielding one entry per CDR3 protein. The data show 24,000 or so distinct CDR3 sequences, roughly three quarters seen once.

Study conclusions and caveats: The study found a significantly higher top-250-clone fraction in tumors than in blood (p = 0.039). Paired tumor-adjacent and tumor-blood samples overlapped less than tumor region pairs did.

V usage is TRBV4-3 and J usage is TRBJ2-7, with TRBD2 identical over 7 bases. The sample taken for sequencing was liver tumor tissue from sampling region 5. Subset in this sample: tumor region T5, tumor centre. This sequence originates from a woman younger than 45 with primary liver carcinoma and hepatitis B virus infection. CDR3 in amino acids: CANSQAVTGGHISHEQYF. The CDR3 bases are TGCGCCAACAGCCAAGCTGTGACGGGGGGTCACATTAGTCACGAGCAGTACTTC.